The 29 T cell receptor beta chains given below trace back to one sample, sequenced in a study of blood T cells in healthy people across ages. Using a J-beta primer mix together with a sample-barcoded 5' primer, a second PCR was run for about 7 to 12 cycles. A single record per CDR3 protein comes from TCRdb applying MiXCR to the 5' RACE reads. This sample has roughly 2 million distinct CDR3 sequences, with roughly 52% found just once. Sequenced input: blood. The receptors derive from a woman between 35 and 50 years old in good health.

V usage is TRBV20-1 and J usage is TRBJ2-7; 9 bases match TRBD2. The closer fit of TRBJ2-5 to the DNA end suggests the J call may be wrong. There are 13 residues in the CDR3. Looked up from germline, CDR1 is DFQATT and CDR2 is SNEGSKA (reference sequence). In DNA form, the CDR3 reads TGCAGTACGTTATATAGCGGGAGCGGGACCCAGTACTTC. Protein sequence: CSTLYSGSGTQYF.

The V and J genes are TRBV5-1 and TRBJ2-7; TRBD1 matches 9 bases. V was clipped by 3 bases and J by 7 bases; unmatched bases: 14. Looked up from germline, CDR1 is SGHRS and CDR2 is YFSETQ. The CDR3 totals 16 residues. The CDR3 DNA is TGCGCCAGCAGCTCTTTAGAGGGACAGGGCTTATCGGAGCAGTACTTC. It yields the protein CASSSLEGQGLSEQYF.

This chain joins TRBV20-1 and TRBJ2-5; 7 bases line up with TRBD2. CDR1 and CDR2 from the germline V gene are DFQATT and SNEGSKA (reference sequence). V was pared by 6 bases and J by 1 base, with 8 bases of the junction left unmatched. The CDR3 covers 14 residues. The CDR3 loop is CSADDGGVQETQYF. In DNA form, the CDR3 reads TGCAGTGCGGATGATGGGGGGGTCCAAGAGACCCAGTACTTC.

This clonotype was found a few times. The rearrangement joins TRBV20-1 to TRBJ2-7, with 9 bases aligning to TRBD1. The ends lost 2 bases at V and 2 bases at J; junction bases unmatched: 1. CDR1 is DFQATT, CDR2 SNEGSKA, per germline (reference sequence). The CDR3 contains 13 residues. CDR3 in amino acids: CSARRQGAYEQYF. The CDR3 DNA follows: TGCAGTGCTAGAAGACAGGGGGCCTACGAGCAGTACTTC.

This clonotype has more than one count but fewer than ten. The chain uses TRBV5-1 and TRBJ2-1; either TRBD1 or TRBD2 may supply D (5 bases each). Judging by the DNA end, TRBJ2-7 fits better; the J call may be wrong. This CDR3 has 15 residues. Germline CDR1 and CDR2: SGHRS and YFSETQ. CDR3 amino acids: CASSSSGTSYNEQYF. The CDR3 coding sequence is TGCGCCAGCAGTTCCTCGGGGACCTCCTACAATGAGCAGTACTTC.

The chain has TRBV6-5 and TRBJ1-5; no reliable D call. The CDR3 consists of 15 residues. Germline lookup yields CDR1 MNHEY and CDR2 SVGAGI. V was trimmed by 2 bases and J by 0 bases, leaving 8 bases between them. This CDR3 is CASSYGFGSNQPQHF. CDR3 nucleotides: TGTGCCAGCAGTTACGGTTTCGGTAGCAATCAGCCCCAGCATTTT.

The rearrangement links TRBV6-6 to TRBJ2-1; 7 bases map to TRBD1. V was pared by 5 bases and J by 5 bases, with 12 bases of the junction left unmatched. The CDR3 length is 16 residues. Germline CDR1 MNHNY, CDR2 SVGAGI (reference sequence). CDR3 sequence (DNA): TGTGCCAGCAGTAGGGACAGTTCAGTAGAAAACAATGAGCAGTTCTTC. It specifies CASSRDSSVENNEQFF.

The rearrangement links TRBV28 to TRBJ1-2, with D unresolved. In germline, CDR1 is MDHEN, CDR2 SYDVKM. The CDR3 is 15 amino acids. The ends were cut back, 6 bases at V and 4 bases at J, with 18 bases in the middle. The CDR3 loop reads CASRDLGGQIYGYTF. The CDR3 region has the DNA TGTGCCAGCAGGGACCTGGGAGGGCAGATCTATGGCTACACCTTC.

The chain has TRBV5-1 and TRBJ2-7; the D gene is possibly TRBD1 (6 bases). The V gene lost 4 bases and the J gene lost 4 bases, with 18 bases spanning the gap. This CDR3 comprises 15 residues. Germline CDR1 reads SGHRS; CDR2 reads YFSETQ. The CDR3 loop reads CASSPLREGGYEQYF. CDR3 in DNA: TGCGCCAGCAGCCCGCTCAGGGAAGGGGGATACGAGCAGTACTTC.

This clonotype was seen a few times. V usage is TRBV20-1 and J usage is TRBJ1-2; D remains unclear. CDR1 DFQATT and CDR2 SNEGSKA come from the germline V gene (reference sequence). Trimming stripped 0 bases from V and 3 bases from J, with 23 bases between. The CDR3 extends over 18 amino acids. This CDR3 is CSARDRMGQSLNYYGYTF. CDR3 coding DNA: TGCAGTGCTAGAGATCGTATGGGCCAGTCCCTCAATTACTATGGCTACACCTTC.

V and J are TRBV12-3 or TRBV12-4 and TRBJ1-1, with no clear D. The CDR3 is 15 residues long. V was cut by 7 bases and J by 1 base, with 16 bases left in between. For the CDR3, the DNA is TGTGCCAGCACCCTCGCGTACAGACAGAACACTGAAGCTTTCTTT. Its translation is CASTLAYRQNTEAFF.

The chain links TRBV7-2 to TRBJ2-7; tentative D call: TRBD1 (6 bases). Germline V gives CDR1 SGHTA, CDR2 FQGNSA. V shed 5 bases and J shed 6 bases, with 11 bases lying between them. The CDR3 contains 12 residues. The CDR3 DNA is TGTGCCAGCAGCCGGGACACTTCCGAGCAGTACTTC. Its translation: CASSRDTSEQYF.

This clonotype has just a few counts. The chain carries TRBV7-2 and TRBJ1-2; TRBD1 might be the D (5 bases). The V and J ends lost 1 base and 4 bases respectively, with 10 bases between them. Germline-derived CDR1 and CDR2 are SGHTA and FQGNSA. The CDR3 covers 14 residues. The CDR3 loop is CASSLEGPVYGYTF. The CDR3 nucleotides are TGTGCCAGCAGCTTAGAGGGGCCCGTCTATGGCTACACCTTC.

The chain combines TRBV6-6 with TRBJ2-1, with D perhaps TRBD1 or TRBD2 (5 bases each). This CDR3 has 16 amino acids. The germline V gene encodes CDR1 MNHNY and CDR2 SVGAGI (reference sequence). Trimming removed 4 bases from V and 2 bases from J, with 15 bases in between. The DNA of the CDR3 is TGTGCCAGCAGTTTAGGGACCTCTTTTCCCTACAATGAGCAGTTCTTC. It yields the protein CASSLGTSFPYNEQFF.

This clonotype was observed a handful of times. Mismatch with germline at one junction end may stem from a read error. The chain uses TRBV7-7 and TRBJ2-3; 8 bases agree with TRBD2. This CDR3 region has 17 residues. Germline V gene sequence: CDR1 SSHAT, CDR2 FNYEAQ (reference sequence). The CDR3 nucleotides are TGTGCTAGCAGCTTAGCGACCCGGGGGGGCGAGAGTGATACGCAGTATTTT. Amino acids: CASSLATRGGESDTQYF.

The chain couples TRBV18 to TRBJ2-1; a possible D gene is TRBD1 (6 bases). V was clipped by 4 bases and J by 4 bases, with 14 bases between them. Germline-derived CDR1 and CDR2 are KGHSH and LQKENI. The CDR3 is 15 residues long. CDR3 sequence reads: CASSQTGSPYNEQFF. The CDR3 coding sequence is TGTGCCAGCTCACAAACAGGGAGCCCATACAATGAGCAGTTCTTC.

On this clonotype: This likely reflects a read error, since a far larger clone is one base away. The CDR3 coding sequence is TGTGCCAGCAGCCGATACACAGATACGCAGCATTTT. Amino acid sequence: CASSRYTDTQHF. The V gene is TRBV9, the J gene TRBJ2-3; no reliable D call. With the DNA end fitting TRBJ1-5 better, the J assignment may be wrong. Per the germline V gene, CDR1 is SGDLS and CDR2 is YYNGEE. The CDR3 totals 12 residues.

The V gene is TRBV5-5, the J gene TRBJ1-2; a possible D gene is TRBD1 (6 bases). The V gene's germline CDR1 is SGHKS and CDR2 YYEKEE (reference sequence). The CDR3 totals 16 residues. The germline V and J ends were trimmed by 1 base and 6 bases, with 19 bases remaining between them. CDR3: CASSLRGAQILDGYTF. The CDR3 region has the DNA TGTGCCAGCAGCTTGCGGGGGGCGCAGATTCTAGATGGCTACACCTTC. The variable domain in full, completed from reference TRBV5-5 and TRBJ1-2, reads DAGVTQSPTHLIKTRGQQVTLRCSPISGHKSVSWYQQVLGQGPQFIFQYYEKEERGRGNFPDRFSARQFPNYSSELNVNALLLGDSALYLCASSLRGAQILDGYTFGSGTRLTVV.

This sequence joins TRBV20-1 and TRBJ2-1; no firm D call. The length of the CDR3 is 12 residues. The germline CDR1 and CDR2 sequences are DFQATT and SNEGSKA (reference sequence). Trimming removed 0 bases at V and 6 bases at J, with 6 bases between. CDR3 in DNA: TGCAGTGCTAGAGAAGGGTTCAATGAGCAGTTCTTC. Residues: CSAREGFNEQFF.

J is TRBJ2-1 and V is TRBV7-6; 14 bases map to TRBD2. The CDR3 has 16 residues. CDR1 and CDR2 from the germline V gene are SGHVS and FNYEAQ. Losses at the gene ends were 5 bases for V and 7 bases for J; bases not matched to a gene: 7. CDR3: CASSGGGTSGGNEQFF. The DNA for the CDR3 is TGTGCCAGCAGCGGGGGGGGGACTAGCGGGGGAAATGAGCAGTTCTTC.

In this sample, this clonotype turned up a few times. The chain combines TRBV6-5 with TRBJ1-2, with no clear D. The CDR3 spans 14 residues. The ends were cut back, 5 bases at V and 2 bases at J, with 12 bases in the middle. CDR1 MNHEY and CDR2 SVGAGI come from the germline V gene. The CDR3 sequence is CASSRHGKNYGYTF. The CDR3 DNA reads as TGTGCCAGCAGTCGTCATGGGAAGAACTATGGCTACACCTTC.

The table lists this clonotype with a few counts. CDR3 bases: TGTGCCAGCAGTTCCTTTTGGGGTGAAAAACTGTTTTTT. Translated, it gives CASSSFWGEKLFF. The chain combines TRBV12-3 or TRBV12-4 with TRBJ1-4; no definite D call. CDR3 length equals 13 residues. V dropped 4 bases and J dropped 7 bases, with 10 bases sitting between them.

The rearrangement uses TRBV4-3 and TRBJ2-1; TRBD2 aligns across 16 bases. Germline CDR1 is LGHNA and CDR2 is YSLEER. The J segment lost 8 bases and the V segment lost 3 bases, leaving 7 bases of the junction unmatched. This CDR3 spans 17 amino acids. The CDR3 protein is CASSQRGLAGGPHEQFF. The CDR3 DNA is TGCGCCAGCAGCCAGAGGGGACTAGCGGGGGGGCCACATGAGCAGTTCTTC.

This chain links TRBV11-2 with TRBJ2-5; D unclear. The DNA end is a closer match to TRBJ2-7, so the J assignment may be wrong. Germline CDR1 is SGHAT and CDR2 is FQNNGV. This CDR3 is 14 amino acids long. The CDR3 sequence: CASSFISGPYEQYF. In DNA form, the CDR3 reads TGTGCCAGCAGCTTCATAAGTGGCCCCTACGAGCAGTACTTC.

The chain employs TRBV4-3 and TRBJ1-1; 9 nucleotides agree with TRBD1. The germline CDR1 and CDR2 sequences are LGHNA and YSLEER. The CDR3 totals 15 residues. The ends lost 0 bases at V and 6 bases at J; junction bases unmatched: 5. The DNA for the CDR3 is TGCGCCAGCAGCCAAGAGGGACAGGGTTACCCTGAAGCTTTCTTT. Translated, it gives CASSQEGQGYPEAFF.

The table lists this clonotype with a few counts. This chain uses TRBV5-1 with TRBJ2-5, with 8 nucleotides matching TRBD2. V was pared by 4 bases and J by 3 bases, with 8 bases of the junction left unmatched. The CDR3 is 15 amino acids. Germline assignment: CDR1 SGHRS and CDR2 YFSETQ. CDR3 residues: CASSRGGTPEETQYF. CDR3 bases: TGCGCCAGCAGCCGCGGGGGGACCCCTGAAGAGACCCAGTACTTC.

This clonotype was detected once. This chain connects TRBV24-1 to TRBJ2-7; D unresolved. TRBJ2-5 matches the DNA end more closely, so the J call is doubtful. CDR3 length equals 13 residues. Germline assignment: CDR1 KGHDR and CDR2 SFDVKD. This CDR3 reads CATSDHWVETQYF. CDR3 DNA: TGTGCCACCAGTGACCACTGGGTGGAGACCCAGTACTTC.

This chain links TRBV6-6 with TRBJ2-3; D perhaps matches TRBD2 (6 bases). Germline loops: CDR1 MNHNY, CDR2 SVGAGI (reference sequence). V lost 3 bases and J lost 0, with 10 bases in between. The CDR3 spans 15 residues. The CDR3 region has the DNA TGTGCCAGCAGTTATGGGGGGTCTAGCACAGATACGCAGTATTTT. Encoded protein: CASSYGGSSTDTQYF.

The gene calls are TRBV7-9 and TRBJ2-1; D uncertain. The CDR3 has 11 residues. The germline V and J ends were trimmed by 7 bases and 6 bases, with 7 bases remaining between them. Germline V gives CDR1 SEHNR, CDR2 FQNEAQ (reference sequence). The chain's CDR3 is CASKIINEQFF. CDR3 DNA sequence: TGTGCCAGCAAGATTATCAATGAGCAGTTCTTC.